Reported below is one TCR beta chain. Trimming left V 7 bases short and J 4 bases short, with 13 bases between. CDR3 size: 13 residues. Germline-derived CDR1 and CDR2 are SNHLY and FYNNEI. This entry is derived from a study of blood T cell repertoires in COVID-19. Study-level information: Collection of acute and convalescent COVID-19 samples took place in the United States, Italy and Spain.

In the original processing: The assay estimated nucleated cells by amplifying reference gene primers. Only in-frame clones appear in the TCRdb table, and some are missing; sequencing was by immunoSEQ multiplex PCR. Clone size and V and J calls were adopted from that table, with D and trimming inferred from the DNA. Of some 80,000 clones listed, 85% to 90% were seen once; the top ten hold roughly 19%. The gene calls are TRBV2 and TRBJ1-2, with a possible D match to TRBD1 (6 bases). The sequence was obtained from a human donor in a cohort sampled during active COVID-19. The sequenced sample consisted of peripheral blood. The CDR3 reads CASNLLTGYGYTF. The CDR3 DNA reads TGTGCCAGCAACCTCCTGACAGGCTATGGCTACACCTTC.